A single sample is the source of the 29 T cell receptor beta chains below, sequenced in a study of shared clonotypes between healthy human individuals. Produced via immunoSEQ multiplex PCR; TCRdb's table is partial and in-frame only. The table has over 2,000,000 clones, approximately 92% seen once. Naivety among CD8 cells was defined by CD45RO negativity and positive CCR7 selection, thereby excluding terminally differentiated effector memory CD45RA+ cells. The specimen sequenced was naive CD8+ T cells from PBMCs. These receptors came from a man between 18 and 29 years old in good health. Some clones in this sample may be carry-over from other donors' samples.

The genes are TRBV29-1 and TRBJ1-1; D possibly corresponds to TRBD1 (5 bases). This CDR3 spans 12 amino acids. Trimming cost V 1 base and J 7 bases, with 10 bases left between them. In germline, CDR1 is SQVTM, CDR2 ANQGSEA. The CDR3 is CSVEVSGGEAFF. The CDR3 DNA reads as TGCAGCGTTGAAGTATCGGGGGGTGAAGCTTTCTTT.

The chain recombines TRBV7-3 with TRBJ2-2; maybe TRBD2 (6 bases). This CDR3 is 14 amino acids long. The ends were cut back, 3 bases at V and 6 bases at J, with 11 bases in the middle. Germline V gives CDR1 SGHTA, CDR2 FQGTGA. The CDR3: CASSFGSFAGELFF. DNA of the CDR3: TGTGCCAGCAGCTTCGGGAGTTTCGCCGGGGAGCTGTTTTTT.

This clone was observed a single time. Here the CDR3 DNA reads TGTGCCAGCTCACCACCCCCCCGGGAAAGCCCGTTTGAAGCTTTCTTT. This gives the protein CASSPPPRESPFEAFF. The rearrangement links TRBV18 to TRBJ1-1; D unresolved. The ends were cut back, 0 bases at V and 7 bases at J, with 18 bases in the middle. Germline assignment: CDR1 KGHSH and CDR2 LQKENI. The CDR3 is 16 amino acids.

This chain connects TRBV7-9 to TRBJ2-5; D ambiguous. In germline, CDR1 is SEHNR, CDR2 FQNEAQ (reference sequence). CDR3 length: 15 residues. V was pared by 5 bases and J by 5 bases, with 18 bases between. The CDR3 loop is CASSPRTKGRETQYF. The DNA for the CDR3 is TGTGCCAGCAGCCCTCGAACGAAGGGCAGGGAGACCCAGTACTTC. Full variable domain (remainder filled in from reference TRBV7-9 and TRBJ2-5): DTGVSQNPRHKITKRGQNVTFRCDPISEHNRLYWYRQTLGQGPEFLTYFQNEAQLEKSRLLSDRFSAERPKGSFSTLEIQRTEQGDSAMYLCASSPRTKGRETQYFGPGTRLLVL.

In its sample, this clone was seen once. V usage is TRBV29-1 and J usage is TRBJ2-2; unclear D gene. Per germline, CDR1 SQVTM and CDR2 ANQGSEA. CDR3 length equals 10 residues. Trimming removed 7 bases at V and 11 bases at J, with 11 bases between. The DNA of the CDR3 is TGCAGCGCCCGGGCTCCCGAGCTGTTTTTT. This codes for CSARAPELFF.

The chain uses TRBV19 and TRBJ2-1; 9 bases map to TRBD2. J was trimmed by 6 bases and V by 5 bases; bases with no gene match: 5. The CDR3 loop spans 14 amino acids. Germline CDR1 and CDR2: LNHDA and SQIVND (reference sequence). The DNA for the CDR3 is TGTGCCAGTAGTTGGCTAGCGGGATTCAATGAGCAGTTCTTC. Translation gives CASSWLAGFNEQFF.

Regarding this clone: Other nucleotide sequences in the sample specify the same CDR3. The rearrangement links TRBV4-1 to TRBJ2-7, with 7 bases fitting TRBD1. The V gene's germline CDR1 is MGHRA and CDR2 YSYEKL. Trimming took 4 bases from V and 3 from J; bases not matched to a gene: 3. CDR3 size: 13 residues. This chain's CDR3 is CASSPRDSYEQYF. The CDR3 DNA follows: TGCGCCAGCAGCCCCAGGGACAGCTACGAGCAGTACTTC.

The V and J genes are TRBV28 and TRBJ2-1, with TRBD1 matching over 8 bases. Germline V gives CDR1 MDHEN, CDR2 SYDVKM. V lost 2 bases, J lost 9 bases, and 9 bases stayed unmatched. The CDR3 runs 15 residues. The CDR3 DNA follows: TGTGCCAGCAGTTTAGGTGAGACAGGGGCTACTGAGCAGTTCTTC. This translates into CASSLGETGATEQFF. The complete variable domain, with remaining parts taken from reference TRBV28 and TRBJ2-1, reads DVKVTQSSRYLVKRTGEKVFLECVQDMDHENMFWYRQDPGLGLRLIYFSYDVKMKEKGDIPEGYSVSREKKERFSLILESASTNQTSMYLCASSLGETGATEQFFGPGTRLTVL.

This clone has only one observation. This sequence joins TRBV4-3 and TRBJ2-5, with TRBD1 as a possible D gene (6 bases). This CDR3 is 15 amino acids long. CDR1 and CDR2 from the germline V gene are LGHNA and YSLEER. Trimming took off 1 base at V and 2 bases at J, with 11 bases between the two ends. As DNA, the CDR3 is TGCGCCAGCAGCCAAGGGACAGCCGTACAAGAGACCCAGTACTTC. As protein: CASSQGTAVQETQYF.

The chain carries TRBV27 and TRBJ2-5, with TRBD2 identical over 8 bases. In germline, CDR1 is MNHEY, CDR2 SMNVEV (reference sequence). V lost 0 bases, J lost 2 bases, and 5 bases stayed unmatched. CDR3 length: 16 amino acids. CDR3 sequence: CASSLSIGGEQETQYF. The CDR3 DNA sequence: TGTGCCAGCAGTTTATCGATCGGGGGGGAGCAAGAGACCCAGTACTTC.

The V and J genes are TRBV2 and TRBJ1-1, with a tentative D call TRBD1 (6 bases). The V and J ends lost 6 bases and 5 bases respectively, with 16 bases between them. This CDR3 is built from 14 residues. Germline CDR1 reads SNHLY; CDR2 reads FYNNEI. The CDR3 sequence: CASRYPGTITEAFF. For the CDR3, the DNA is TGTGCCAGCAGGTACCCCGGGACAATAACTGAAGCTTTCTTT.

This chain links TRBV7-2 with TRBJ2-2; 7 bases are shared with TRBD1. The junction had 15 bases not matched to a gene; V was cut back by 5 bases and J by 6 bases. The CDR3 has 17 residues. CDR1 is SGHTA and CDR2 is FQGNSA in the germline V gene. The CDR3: CASSPSLSGDSPGELFF. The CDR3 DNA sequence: TGTGCCAGCAGCCCCTCCTTAAGTGGGGACAGTCCCGGGGAGCTGTTTTTT.

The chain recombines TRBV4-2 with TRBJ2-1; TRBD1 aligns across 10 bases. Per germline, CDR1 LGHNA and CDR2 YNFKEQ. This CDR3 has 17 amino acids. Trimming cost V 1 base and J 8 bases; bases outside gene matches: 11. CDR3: CASSQGPRDRGLDEQFF. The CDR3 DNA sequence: TGTGCCAGCAGCCAAGGGCCCCGGGACAGGGGACTCGATGAGCAGTTCTTC.

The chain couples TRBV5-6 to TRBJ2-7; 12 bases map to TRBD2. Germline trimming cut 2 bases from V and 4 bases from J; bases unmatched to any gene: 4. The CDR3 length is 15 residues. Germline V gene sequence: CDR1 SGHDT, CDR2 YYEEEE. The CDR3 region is CASSFRTSGKYEQYF. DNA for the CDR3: TGTGCCAGCAGCTTCCGGACTAGCGGGAAATACGAGCAGTACTTC.

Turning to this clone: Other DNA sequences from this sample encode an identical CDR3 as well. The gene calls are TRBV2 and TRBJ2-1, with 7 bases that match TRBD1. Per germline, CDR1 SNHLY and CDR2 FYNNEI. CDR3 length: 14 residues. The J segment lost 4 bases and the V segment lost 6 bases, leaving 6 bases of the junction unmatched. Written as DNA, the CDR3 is TGTGCCAGCAGCCCGCCGGACAGGTACAATGAGCAGTTCTTC. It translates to CASSPPDRYNEQFF. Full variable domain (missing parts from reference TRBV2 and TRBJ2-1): EPEVTQTPSHQVTQMGQEVILRCVPISNHLYFYWYRQILGQKVEFLVSFYNNEISEKSEIFDDQFSVERPDGSNFTLKIRSTKLEDSAMYFCASSPPDRYNEQFFGPGTRLTVL.

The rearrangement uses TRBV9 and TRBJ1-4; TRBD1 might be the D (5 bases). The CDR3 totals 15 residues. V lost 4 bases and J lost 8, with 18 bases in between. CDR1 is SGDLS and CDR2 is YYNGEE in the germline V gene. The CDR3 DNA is TGTGCCAGCAGCCCCTCCGCAGGGTTGCGAGAAAAACTGTTTTTT. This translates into CASSPSAGLREKLFF.

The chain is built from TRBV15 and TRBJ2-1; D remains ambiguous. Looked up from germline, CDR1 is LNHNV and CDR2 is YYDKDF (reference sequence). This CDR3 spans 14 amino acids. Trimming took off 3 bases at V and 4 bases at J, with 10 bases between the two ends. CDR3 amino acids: CATSSLEGYNEQFF. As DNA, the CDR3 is TGTGCCACCAGCAGCCTAGAAGGATACAATGAGCAGTTCTTC.

In DNA form, the CDR3 reads TGTGCCAGCTCACCGGACCAGGGAGCGGCTTACGAGCAGTACTTC. This sequence encodes CASSPDQGAAYEQYF. This rearrangement joins TRBV18 to TRBJ2-7, with D perhaps TRBD1 or TRBD2 (5 bases each). Deletions cut 3 bases from V and 4 bases from J, with 16 bases between. The CDR3 has 15 amino acids. Germline V lookup: CDR1 KGHSH, CDR2 LQKENI.

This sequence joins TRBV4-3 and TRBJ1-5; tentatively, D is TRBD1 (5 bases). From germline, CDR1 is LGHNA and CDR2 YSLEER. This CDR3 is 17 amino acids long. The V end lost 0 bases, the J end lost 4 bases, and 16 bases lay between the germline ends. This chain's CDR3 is CASSQDENPGRNQPQHF. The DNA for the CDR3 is TGCGCCAGCAGCCAAGACGAGAACCCAGGGCGGAATCAGCCCCAGCATTTT.

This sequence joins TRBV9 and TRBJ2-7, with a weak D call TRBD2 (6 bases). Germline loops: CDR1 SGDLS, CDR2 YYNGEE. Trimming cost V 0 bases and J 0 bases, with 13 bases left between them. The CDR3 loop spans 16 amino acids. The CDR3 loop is CASSVGLGASSYEQYF. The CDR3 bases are TGTGCCAGCAGCGTAGGACTAGGCGCCAGCTCCTACGAGCAGTACTTC. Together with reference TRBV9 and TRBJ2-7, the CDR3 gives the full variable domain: DSGVTQTPKHLITATGQRVTLRCSPRSGDLSVYWYQQSLDQGLQFLIQYYNGEERAKGNILERFSAQQFPDLHSELNLSSLELGDSALYFCASSVGLGASSYEQYFGPGTRLTVT.

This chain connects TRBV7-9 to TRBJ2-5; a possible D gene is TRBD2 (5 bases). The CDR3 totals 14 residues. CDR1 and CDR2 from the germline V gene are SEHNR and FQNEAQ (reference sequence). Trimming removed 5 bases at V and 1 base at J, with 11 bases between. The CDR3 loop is CASSPFTSQETQYF. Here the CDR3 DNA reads TGTGCCAGCAGCCCGTTTACTAGCCAAGAGACCCAGTACTTC.

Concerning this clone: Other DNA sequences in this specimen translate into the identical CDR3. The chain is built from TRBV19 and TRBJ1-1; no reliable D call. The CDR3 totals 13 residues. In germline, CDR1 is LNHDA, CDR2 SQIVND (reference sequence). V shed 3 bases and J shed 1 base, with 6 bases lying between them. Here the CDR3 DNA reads TGTGCCAGTAGTATCGGACGGAACACTGAAGCTTTCTTT. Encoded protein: CASSIGRNTEAFF.

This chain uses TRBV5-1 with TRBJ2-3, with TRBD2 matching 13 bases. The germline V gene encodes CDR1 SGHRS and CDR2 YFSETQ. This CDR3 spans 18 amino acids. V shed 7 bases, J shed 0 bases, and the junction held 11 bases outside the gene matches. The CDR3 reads CASRGTSGALTSTDTQYF. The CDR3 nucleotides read TGCGCCAGCCGCGGGACTAGCGGGGCCCTTACTAGCACAGATACGCAGTATTTT. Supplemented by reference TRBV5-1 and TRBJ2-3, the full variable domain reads KAGVTQTPRYLIKTRGQQVTLSCSPISGHRSVSWYQQTPGQGLQFLFEYFSETQRNKGNFPGRFSGRQFSNSRSEMNVSTLELGDSALYLCASRGTSGALTSTDTQYFGPGTRLTVL.

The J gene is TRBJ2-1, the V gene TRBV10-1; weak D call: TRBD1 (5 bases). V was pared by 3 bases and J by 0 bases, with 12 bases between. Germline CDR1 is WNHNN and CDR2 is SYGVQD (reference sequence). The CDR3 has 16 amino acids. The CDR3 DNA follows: TGCGCCAGCAGTGATGTTGGCGACAGCTCCTACAATGAGCAGTTCTTC. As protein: CASSDVGDSSYNEQFF.

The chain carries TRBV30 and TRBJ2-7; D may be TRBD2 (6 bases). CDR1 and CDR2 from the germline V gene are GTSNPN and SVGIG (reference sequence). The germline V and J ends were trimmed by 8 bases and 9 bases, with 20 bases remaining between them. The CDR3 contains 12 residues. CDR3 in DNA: TGTGCCGGGCGGGGAGGTCCGGGGGTGCAGTACTTC. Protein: CAGRGGPGVQYF.

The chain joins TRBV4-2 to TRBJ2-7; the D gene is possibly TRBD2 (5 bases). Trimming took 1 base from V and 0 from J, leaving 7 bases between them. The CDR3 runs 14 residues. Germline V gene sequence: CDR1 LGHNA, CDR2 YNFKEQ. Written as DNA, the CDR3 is TGTGCCAGCAGCCAAGGAGGGAGCTCCTACGAGCAGTACTTC. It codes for CASSQGGSSYEQYF.

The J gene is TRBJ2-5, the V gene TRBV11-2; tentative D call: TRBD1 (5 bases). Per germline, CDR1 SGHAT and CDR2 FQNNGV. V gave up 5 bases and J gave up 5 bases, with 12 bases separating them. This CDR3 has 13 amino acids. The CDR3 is CASSPRGLETQYF. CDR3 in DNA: TGTGCCAGCAGCCCAAGGGGTCTCGAGACCCAGTACTTC.

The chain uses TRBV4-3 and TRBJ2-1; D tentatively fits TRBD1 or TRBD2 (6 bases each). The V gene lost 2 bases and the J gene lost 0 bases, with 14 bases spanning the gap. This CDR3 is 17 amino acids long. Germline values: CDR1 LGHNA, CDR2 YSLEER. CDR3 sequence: CASSQTRGVSSYNEQFF. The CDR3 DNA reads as TGCGCCAGCAGCCAAACGAGGGGGGTGAGCTCCTACAATGAGCAGTTCTTC.

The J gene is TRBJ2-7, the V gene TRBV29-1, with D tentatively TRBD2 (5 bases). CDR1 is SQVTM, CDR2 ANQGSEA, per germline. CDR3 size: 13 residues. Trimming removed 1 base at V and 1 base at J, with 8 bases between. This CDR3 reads CSVEARDSYEQYF. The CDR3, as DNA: TGCAGCGTTGAAGCTCGGGATTCCTACGAGCAGTACTTC.